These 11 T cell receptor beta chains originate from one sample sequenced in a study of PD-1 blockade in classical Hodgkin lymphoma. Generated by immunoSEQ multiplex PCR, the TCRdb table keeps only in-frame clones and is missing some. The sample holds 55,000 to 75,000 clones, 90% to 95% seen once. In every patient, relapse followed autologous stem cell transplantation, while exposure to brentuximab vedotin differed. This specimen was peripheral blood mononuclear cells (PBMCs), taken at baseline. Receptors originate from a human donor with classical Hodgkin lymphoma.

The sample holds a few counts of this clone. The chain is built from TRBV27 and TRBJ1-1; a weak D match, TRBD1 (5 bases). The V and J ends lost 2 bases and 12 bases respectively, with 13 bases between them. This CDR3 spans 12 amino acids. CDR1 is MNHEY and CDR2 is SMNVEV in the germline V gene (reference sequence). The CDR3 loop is CASSLGEGLTFF. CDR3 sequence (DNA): TGTGCCAGCAGTTTAGGGGAGGGACTAACTTTCTTT.

CDR3 bases: TGTGCCAGCAGCCAGGGGACAGGACTACTCTCTGGAAACACCATATATTTT. This encodes CASSQGTGLLSGNTIYF. V usage is TRBV4-2 and J usage is TRBJ1-3; 8 bases align to TRBD1. The CDR3 runs to 17 residues. Germline loops: CDR1 LGHNA, CDR2 YNFKEQ. Trimming took 3 bases from V and 0 from J; bases not matched to a gene: 7.

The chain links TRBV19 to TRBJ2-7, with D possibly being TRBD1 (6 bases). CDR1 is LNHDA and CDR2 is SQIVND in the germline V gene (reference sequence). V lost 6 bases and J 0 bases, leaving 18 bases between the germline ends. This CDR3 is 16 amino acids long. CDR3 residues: CASSRPRGDNSYEQYF. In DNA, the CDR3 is TGTGCCAGTAGCCGCCCCAGAGGGGACAACTCCTACGAGCAGTACTTC.

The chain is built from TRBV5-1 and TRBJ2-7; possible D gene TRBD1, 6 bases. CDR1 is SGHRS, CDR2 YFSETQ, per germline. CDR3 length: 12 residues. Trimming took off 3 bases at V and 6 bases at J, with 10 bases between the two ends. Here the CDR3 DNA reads TGCGCCAGCAGCTCGACAGGATCCGAGCAGTACTTC. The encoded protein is CASSSTGSEQYF. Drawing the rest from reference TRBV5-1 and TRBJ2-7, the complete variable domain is KAGVTQTPRYLIKTRGQQVTLSCSPISGHRSVSWYQQTPGQGLQFLFEYFSETQRNKGNFPGRFSGRQFSNSRSEMNVSTLELGDSALYLCASSSTGSEQYFGPGTRLTVT.

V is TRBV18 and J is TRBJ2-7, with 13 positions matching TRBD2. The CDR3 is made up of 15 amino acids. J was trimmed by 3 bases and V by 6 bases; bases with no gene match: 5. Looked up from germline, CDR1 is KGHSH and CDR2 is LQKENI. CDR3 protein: CASSPTSGGIYEQYF. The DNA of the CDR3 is TGTGCCAGCTCCCCGACTAGCGGGGGGATCTACGAGCAGTACTTC. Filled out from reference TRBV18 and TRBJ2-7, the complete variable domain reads NAGVMQNPRHLVRRRGQEARLRCSPMKGHSHVYWYRQLPEEGLKFMVYLQKENIIDESGMPKERFSAEFPKEGPSILRIQQVVRGDSAAYFCASSPTSGGIYEQYFGPGTRLTVT.

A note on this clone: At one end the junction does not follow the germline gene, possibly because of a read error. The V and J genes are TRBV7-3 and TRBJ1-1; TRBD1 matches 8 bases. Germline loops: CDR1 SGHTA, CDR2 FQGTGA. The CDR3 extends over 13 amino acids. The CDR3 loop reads CASSLGQGETQLF. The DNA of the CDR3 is TGTGCCAGCAGCCTTGGACAGGGAGAAACCCAACTCTTT.

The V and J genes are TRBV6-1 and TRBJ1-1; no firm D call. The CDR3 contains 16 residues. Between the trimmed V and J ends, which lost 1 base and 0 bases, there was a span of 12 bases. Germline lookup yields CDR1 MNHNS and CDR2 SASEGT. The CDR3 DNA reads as TGTGCCAGCAGTGAAGGTTTGAGGGTTATGAACACTGAAGCTTTCTTT. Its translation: CASSEGLRVMNTEAFF.

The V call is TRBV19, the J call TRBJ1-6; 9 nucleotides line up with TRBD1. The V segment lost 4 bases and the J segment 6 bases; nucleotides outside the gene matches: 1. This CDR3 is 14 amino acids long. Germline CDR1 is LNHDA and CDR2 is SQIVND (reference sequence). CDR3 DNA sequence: TGTGCCAGTAGTACGACAGGGGGTAATTCACCCCTCCACTTT. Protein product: CASSTTGGNSPLHF. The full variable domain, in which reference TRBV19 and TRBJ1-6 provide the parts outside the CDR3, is DGGITQSPKYLFRKEGQNVTLSCEQNLNHDAMYWYRQDPGQGLRLIYYSQIVNDFQKGDIAEGYSVSREKKESFPLTVTSAQKNPTAFYLCASSTTGGNSPLHFGNGTRLTVT.

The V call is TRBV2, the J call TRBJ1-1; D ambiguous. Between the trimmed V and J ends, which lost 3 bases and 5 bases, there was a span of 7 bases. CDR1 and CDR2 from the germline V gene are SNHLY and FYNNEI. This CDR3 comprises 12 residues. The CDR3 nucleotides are TGTGCCAGCAGTGACATAGGGACTGAAGCTTTCTTT. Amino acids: CASSDIGTEAFF. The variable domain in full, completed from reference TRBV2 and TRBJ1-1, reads EPEVTQTPSHQVTQMGQEVILRCVPISNHLYFYWYRQILGQKVEFLVSFYNNEISEKSEIFDDQFSVERPDGSNFTLKIRSTKLEDSAMYFCASSDIGTEAFFGQGTRLTVV.

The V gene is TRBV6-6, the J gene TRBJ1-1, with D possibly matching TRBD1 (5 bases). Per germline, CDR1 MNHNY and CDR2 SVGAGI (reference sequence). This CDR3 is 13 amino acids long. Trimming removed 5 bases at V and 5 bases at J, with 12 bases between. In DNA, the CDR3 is TGTGCCAGCAGTACCCAGGGTGGAACTGAAGCTTTCTTT. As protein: CASSTQGGTEAFF.

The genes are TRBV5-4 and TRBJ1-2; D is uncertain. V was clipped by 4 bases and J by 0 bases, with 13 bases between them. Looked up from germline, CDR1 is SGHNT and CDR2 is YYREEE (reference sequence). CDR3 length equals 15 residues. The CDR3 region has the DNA TGTGCCAGCAGCCGAGAATTCTCCCCTAACTATGGCTACACCTTC. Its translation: CASSREFSPNYGYTF. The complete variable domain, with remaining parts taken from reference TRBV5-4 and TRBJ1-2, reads ETGVTQSPTHLIKTRGQQVTLRCSSQSGHNTVSWYQQALGQGPQFIFQYYREEENGRGNFPPRFSGLQFPNYSSELNVNALELDDSALYLCASSREFSPNYGYTFGSGTRLTVV.